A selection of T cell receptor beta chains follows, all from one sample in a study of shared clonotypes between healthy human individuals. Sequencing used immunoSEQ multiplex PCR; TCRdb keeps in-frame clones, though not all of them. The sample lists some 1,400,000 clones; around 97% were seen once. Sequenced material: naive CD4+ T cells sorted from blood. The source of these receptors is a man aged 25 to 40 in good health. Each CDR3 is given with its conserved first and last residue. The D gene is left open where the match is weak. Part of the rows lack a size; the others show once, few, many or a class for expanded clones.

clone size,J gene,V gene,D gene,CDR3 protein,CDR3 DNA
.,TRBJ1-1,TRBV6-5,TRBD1,CASSYRRDRANTEAFF,TGTGCCAGCAGTTACCGCCGGGACAGGGCGAACACTGAAGCTTTCTTT
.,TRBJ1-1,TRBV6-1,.,CASRARVETEAFF,TGTGCCAGCAGAGCCAGGGTAGAGACTGAAGCTTTCTTT
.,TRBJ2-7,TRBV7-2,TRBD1,CASSNLGTAFYEQYF,TGTGCCAGCAGCAACCTCGGGACAGCCTTCTACGAGCAGTACTTC
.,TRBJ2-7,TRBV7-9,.,CASSLSGGYEQYF,TGTGCCAGCAGCTTATCAGGGGGGTACGAGCAGTACTTC
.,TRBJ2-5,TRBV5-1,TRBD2,CASSVGTSGQETQYF,TGCGCCAGCAGCGTAGGGACTAGCGGCCAAGAGACCCAGTACTTC
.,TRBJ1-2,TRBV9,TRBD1,CASSVGQGDGYTF,TGTGCCAGCAGTGTAGGACAGGGGGATGGCTACACCTTC
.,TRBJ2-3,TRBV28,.,CASSLSGPSTDTQYF,TGTGCCAGCAGTTTAAGCGGTCCTAGCACAGATACGCAGTATTTT
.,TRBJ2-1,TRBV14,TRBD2,CASSQRGQGTSSGEQFF,TGTGCCAGCAGCCAACGGGGCCAGGGGACTAGCTCTGGTGAGCAGTTCTTC
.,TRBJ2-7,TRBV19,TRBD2,CASTRTGGSEQYF,TGTGCCAGTACTCGCACGGGAGGGAGCGAGCAGTACTTC
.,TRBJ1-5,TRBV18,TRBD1,CASSGTGGTQPQHF,TGTGCCAGCTCAGGGACAGGGGGGACTCAGCCCCAGCATTTT
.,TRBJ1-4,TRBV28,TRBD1,CASSSTGVGTNEKLFF,TGTGCCAGCAGTTCGACAGGGGTGGGGACTAATGAAAAACTGTTTTTT
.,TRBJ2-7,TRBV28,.,CASSAGLAQYF,TGTGCCAGCAGTGCTGGACTGGCTCAGTACTTC
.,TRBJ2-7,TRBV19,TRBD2,CASRKSGGSSYEQYF,TGTGCCAGTCGTAAATCGGGGGGGAGCTCCTACGAGCAGTACTTC
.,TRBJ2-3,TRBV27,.,CASSSTTDTQYF,TGTGCCAGCAGTTCCACCACAGATACGCAGTATTTT
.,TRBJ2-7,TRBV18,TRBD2,CASSPEAGGREQYF,TGTGCCAGCTCACCAGAAGCGGGAGGCCGAGAACAGTACTTC
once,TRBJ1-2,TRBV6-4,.,CASSQGRLGRYTF,TGTGCCAGCAGTCAGGGGAGACTCGGGCGCTACACCTTC
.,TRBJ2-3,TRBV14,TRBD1,CASSVRTGSTGTQYF,TGTGCCAGCAGCGTCCGGACAGGGTCGACGGGTACGCAGTATTTT
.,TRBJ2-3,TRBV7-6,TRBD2,CASSSIYRSGSGNTQYF,TGTGCCAGCAGCTCGATCTACCGTAGCGGGAGCGGGAATACGCAGTATTTT
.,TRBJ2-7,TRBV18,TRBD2,CASSQRLREGRYEQYF,TGTGCCAGCTCACAAAGACTGCGGGAGGGCCGCTACGAGCAGTACTTC
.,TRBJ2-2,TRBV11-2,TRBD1,CASRYRGQNTGELFF,TGTGCCAGCAGGTACAGGGGGCAAAACACCGGGGAGCTGTTTTTT
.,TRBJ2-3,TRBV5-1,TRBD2,CASSLQGGTDTQYF,TGCGCCAGCAGCTTGCAGGGAGGGACAGATACGCAGTATTTT
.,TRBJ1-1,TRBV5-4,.,CASKGEESNTEAFF,TGTGCCAGCAAGGGGGAAGAATCGAACACTGAAGCTTTCTTT
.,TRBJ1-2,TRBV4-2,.,CASSQDSYGYTF,TGTGCCAGCAGCCAAGACAGCTATGGCTACACCTTC
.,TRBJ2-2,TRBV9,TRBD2,CASSVGTSGRVGDGELFF,TGTGCCAGCAGCGTAGGGACTAGCGGGAGAGTTGGTGACGGGGAGCTGTTTTTT
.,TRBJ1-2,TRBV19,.,CASTPLGEGLGYGYTF,TGTGCCAGTACCCCCCTTGGGGAGGGCCTCGGCTATGGCTACACCTTC
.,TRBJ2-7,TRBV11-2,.,CASSLSRSYEQYF,TGTGCCAGCAGCTTATCCAGGTCCTACGAGCAGTACTTC
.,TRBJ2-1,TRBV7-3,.,CASSLAGLSNEQFF,TGTGCCAGCAGCTTAGCTGGACTGTCGAATGAGCAGTTCTTC
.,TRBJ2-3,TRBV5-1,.,CASSLVLGGRDTQYF,TGCGCCAGCAGCTTGGTGCTTGGAGGGAGAGATACGCAGTATTTT
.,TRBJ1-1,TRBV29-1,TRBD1,CSVGDRASTEAFF,TGCAGCGTTGGTGACAGGGCGAGCACTGAAGCTTTCTTT
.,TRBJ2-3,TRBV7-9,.,CASSLPAGRTDTQYF,TGTGCCAGCAGCTTACCGGCAGGGCGCACAGATACGCAGTATTTT
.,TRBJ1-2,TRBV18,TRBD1,CASSPGRGPNYGYTF,TGTGCCAGCTCACCAGGGAGGGGGCCTAACTATGGCTACACCTTC
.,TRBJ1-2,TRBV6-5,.,CASSSGPGGYGYTF,TGTGCCAGCAGTTCTGGACCGGGAGGGTATGGCTACACCTTC
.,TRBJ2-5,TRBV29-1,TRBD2,CSVWTSESRMETQYF,TGCAGCGTTTGGACTAGCGAGAGCAGGATGGAGACCCAGTACTTC
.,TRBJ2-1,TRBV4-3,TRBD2,CASSQVGGGTSGYNEQFF,TGCGCCAGCAGCCAAGTCGGGGGAGGGACTAGCGGTTACAATGAGCAGTTCTTC
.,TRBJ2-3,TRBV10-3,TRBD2,CAITPGLAGGGNTQYF,TGTGCCATCACCCCCGGACTAGCGGGAGGCGGGAATACGCAGTATTTT
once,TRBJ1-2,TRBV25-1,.,CASSEWGVDGYTF,TGTGCCAGCAGTGAATGGGGGGTCGATGGCTACACCTTC
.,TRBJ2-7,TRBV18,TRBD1,CASSPSQGYEQYF,TGTGCCAGCTCACCGTCACAGGGGTACGAGCAGTACTTC
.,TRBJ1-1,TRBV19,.,CATLEGRTAEAFF,TGTGCCACCTTGGAGGGCAGGACCGCTGAAGCTTTCTTT
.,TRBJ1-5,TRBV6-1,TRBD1,CASKLGQGRNQPQHF,TGTGCCAGCAAATTGGGACAGGGACGCAATCAGCCCCAGCATTTT
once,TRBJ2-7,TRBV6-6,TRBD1,CASSYGPDRSSYEQYF,TGTGCCAGCAGTTACGGTCCGGACAGGTCCTCCTACGAGCAGTACTTC
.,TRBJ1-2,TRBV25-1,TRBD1,CASSEDWGTGNYGYTF,TGTGCCAGCAGTGAGGATTGGGGGACAGGCAACTATGGCTACACCTTC
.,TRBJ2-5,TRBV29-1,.,CSVRWGETQYF,TGCAGCGTTCGATGGGGAGAGACCCAGTACTTC
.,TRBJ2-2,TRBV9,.,CASTPTPSNTGELFF,TGTGCCAGCACCCCTACACCTTCGAACACCGGGGAGCTGTTTTTT
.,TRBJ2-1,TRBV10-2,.,CASTMMGYEQFF,TGCGCCAGCACCATGATGGGCTATGAGCAGTTCTTC
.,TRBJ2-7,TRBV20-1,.,CSARVGIEQYF,TGCAGTGCTAGAGTGGGGATCGAGCAGTACTTC
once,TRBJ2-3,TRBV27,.,CASSFVGDTDTQYF,TGTGCCAGCAGTTTTGTTGGGGACACAGATACGCAGTATTTT